These T cell receptor beta chains were read from a single sample in a study of T cell repertoires in cytomegalovirus infection. MiXCR was run by TCRdb on the reads, yielding one entry per CDR3 protein. Among 200,000 to 300,000 distinct CDR3 sequences listed, around 8.7% were seen once. The sample taken for sequencing was PBMCs. The receptor set was obtained from a human donor in good health (CMV status not recorded). Some clones in this sample may be carry-over from other donors' samples. CDR3s include the opening cysteine and the closing phenylalanine or tryptophan. The order of the fields is V gene, D gene, clone size, J gene, CDR3 protein, CDR3 DNA. A D gene is named only where the DNA matches it firmly. Size values are once, few and many counts, or a class for expanded clones, and some rows have none.

TRBV11-2	TRBD1	NA	TRBJ1-4	CASSLEGQGVFF	TGTGCCAGCAGCTTGGAGGGACAGGGGGTGTTTTTT
TRBV20-1	TRBD2	many	TRBJ2-3	CSARLRTSLSFTDTQYF	TGCAGTGCTAGACTTCGGACTAGTTTATCTTTCACAGATACGCAGTATTTT
TRBV19	NA	many	TRBJ2-7	CASSRGDKVYEQYF	TGTGCCAGTAGTAGGGGGGACAAAGTCTACGAGCAGTACTTC
TRBV6-5	NA	NA	TRBJ2-7	CASSYSPLAIIGEQYF	TGTGCCAGCAGTTACTCGCCCCTAGCGATTATCGGTGAGCAGTACTTC
TRBV7-2	NA	many	TRBJ1-5	CASSPSAPGNQPQHF	TGTGCCAGCAGCCCATCGGCCCCGGGGAATCAGCCCCAGCATTTT
TRBV7-6	NA	once	TRBJ2-1	CASSLAGQEQFF	TGTGCCAGCAGCTTAGCGGGGCAAGAGCAGTTCTTC
TRBV7-2	NA	NA	TRBJ2-2	CASSLDRAANTGELFF	TGTGCCAGCAGCTTAGATCGGGCGGCGAACACCGGGGAGCTGTTTTTT
TRBV7-2	NA	many	TRBJ2-2	CASSLGVATGELFF	TGTGCCAGCAGCTTAGGCGTAGCTACCGGGGAGCTGTTTTTT
TRBV7-9	NA	few	TRBJ2-1	CASSLGVGAGNEQFF	TGTGCCAGCAGCTTAGGAGTCGGGGCGGGTAATGAGCAGTTCTTC
TRBV20-1	NA	many	TRBJ1-2	CSVPTSGDGYTF	TGCAGTGTCCCGACCTCAGGGGATGGCTACACCTTC
TRBV19	NA	many	TRBJ1-4	CASSMGGIVEKLFF	TGTGCCAGTAGTATGGGAGGAATTGTCGAAAAACTGTTTTTT
TRBV20-1	TRBD1	few	TRBJ2-2	CSASYRGAGELFF	TGCAGTGCTAGTTACAGGGGCGCCGGGGAGCTGTTTTTT
TRBV7-8	NA	many	TRBJ2-7	CASSLGPLGNEQYF	TGTGCCAGCAGCTTAGGGCCCCTTGGGAACGAGCAGTACTTC
TRBV28	NA	few	TRBJ1-1	CASSLFAGTKAFF	TGTGCCAGCAGTTTATTTGCAGGGACTAAAGCTTTCTTT
TRBV6-5	TRBD1	NA	TRBJ2-7	CASSQTRTGPEQYF	TGTGCCAGCAGTCAGACCCGGACAGGGCCCGAGCAGTACTTC
TRBV6-2/TRBV6-3	TRBD1	few	TRBJ2-3	CASSYGGQGTDTQYF	TGTGCCAGCAGTTACGGGGGACAGGGCACAGATACGCAGTATTTT
TRBV6-2/TRBV6-3	TRBD2	many	TRBJ2-7	CASSYPAGTSDSYEQYF	TGTGCCAGCAGTTACCCGGCGGGGACTAGCGATTCCTACGAGCAGTACTTC
TRBV20-1	NA	few	TRBJ2-7	CSAKTGPYEQYF	TGCAGTGCTAAGACTGGACCCTACGAGCAGTACTTC
TRBV12-5	NA	many	TRBJ1-5	CASGNMPWNNQPQHF	TGTGCTAGTGGTAACATGCCATGGAACAATCAGCCCCAGCATTTT
TRBV12-3/TRBV12-4	TRBD2	many	TRBJ2-5	CASSFTAGPQETQYF	TGTGCCAGCAGTTTTACAGCGGGGCCCCAAGAGACCCAGTACTTC
TRBV7-2	NA	many	TRBJ2-3	CASSTVTDTQYF	TGTGCCAGCAGCACTGTCACAGATACGCAGTATTTT
TRBV24-1	NA	few	TRBJ1-5	CATQGTLNQPQHF	TGTGCCACCCAAGGGACACTAAATCAGCCCCAGCATTTT
TRBV6-6	TRBD2	few	TRBJ2-1	CAGRGGSVNEQFF	TGTGCCGGACGGGGGGGATCCGTGAATGAGCAGTTCTTC
TRBV6-4	NA	many	TRBJ1-6	CASSVTRADNSPLHF	TGTGCCAGCAGTGTAACCAGGGCCGATAATTCACCCCTCCACTTT
TRBV7-9	NA	NA	TRBJ2-5	CASSLEVGAQETQYF	TGTGCCAGCAGCTTAGAGGTGGGGGCCCAAGAGACCCAGTACTTC
TRBV28	NA	many	TRBJ1-2	CASSLWQGPVYTF	TGTGCCAGCAGTTTATGGCAGGGTCCCGTCTACACCTTC
TRBV7-4	TRBD1	NA	TRBJ2-7	CASRAQGTSEQYF	TGTGCCAGCAGGGCACAGGGGACGAGTGAGCAGTACTTC
TRBV2	NA	many	TRBJ2-7	CASSESLGVYEQYF	TGTGCCAGCAGTGAATCTCTGGGGGTTTACGAGCAGTACTTC
TRBV7-8	TRBD1	many	TRBJ1-2	CASSLGGQTNYGYTF	TGTGCCAGCAGCTTAGGGGGACAGACTAACTATGGCTACACCTTC
TRBV7-8	NA	many	TRBJ1-6	CASSLAGRAVNNSPLHF	TGTGCCAGCAGCTTAGCGGGTCGGGCAGTAAATAATTCACCCCTCCACTTT
TRBV11-2	NA	many	TRBJ2-1	CASTRRFPPGNEQFF	TGTGCCAGCACTCGGCGGTTCCCTCCGGGGAATGAGCAGTTCTTC
TRBV20-1	TRBD2	few	TRBJ2-1	CSASTLAGGPVEQFF	TGCAGTGCCTCTACCCTAGCGGGAGGGCCTGTTGAGCAGTTCTTC
TRBV7-2	TRBD1	many	TRBJ1-3	CASSFDGTGYGNTIYF	TGTGCCAGCAGCTTTGATGGGACAGGGTATGGAAACACCATATATTTT
TRBV7-8	NA	many	TRBJ1-5	CASSFGQPSQPQHF	TGTGCCAGCAGCTTCGGACAACCTAGTCAGCCCCAGCATTTT
TRBV20-1	NA	NA	TRBJ1-4	CSARDPSEKLFF	TGCAGTGCTAGAGATCCCTCGGAAAAACTGTTTTTT
TRBV6-2/TRBV6-3	TRBD2	many	TRBJ2-3	CASKLSGGRSDTQYF	TGTGCCAGCAAACTCAGCGGGGGACGATCAGATACGCAGTATTTT
TRBV7-2	TRBD1	many	TRBJ2-3	CASSHRGSGGQGADTQYF	TGTGCCAGCAGCCATAGGGGGTCCGGTGGACAGGGCGCAGATACGCAGTATTTT
TRBV28	TRBD1	few	TRBJ2-7	CASSLSLGTGSYEQYF	TGTGCCAGCAGTTTAAGCTTGGGGACAGGTAGCTACGAGCAGTACTTC
TRBV11-2	NA	NA	TRBJ2-6	CASSMTMGGANVLTF	TGTGCCAGCAGCATGACCATGGGGGGGGCCAACGTCCTGACTTTC
TRBV20-1	TRBD2	many	TRBJ2-5	CSATTLAGTAETQYF	TGCAGTGCTACCACCCTAGCGGGAACGGCAGAGACCCAGTACTTC
TRBV7-2	TRBD1	many	TRBJ1-2	CASSRGTGGFSHGYTF	TGTGCCAGCAGCCGGGGGACAGGGGGCTTTTCCCATGGCTACACCTTC
TRBV12-3/TRBV12-4	TRBD1	many	TRBJ2-5	CASSWGQGFQETQYF	TGTGCCAGCAGTTGGGGACAGGGGTTTCAAGAGACCCAGTACTTC
TRBV7-2	TRBD2	many	TRBJ2-6	CASSYGGAGANVLTF	TGTGCCAGCAGCTACGGGGGGGCTGGGGCCAACGTCCTGACTTTC
TRBV25-1	NA	NA	TRBJ1-4	CASSEWGLNEKLFF	TGTGCCAGCAGTGAATGGGGCCTTAATGAAAAACTGTTTTTT
TRBV20-1	TRBD1	NA	TRBJ2-2	CSAPGQGATGELFF	TGCAGTGCACCCGGACAGGGGGCCACCGGGGAGCTGTTTTTT
TRBV7-2	TRBD2	many	TRBJ2-3	CASSPGTSPDTQYF	TGTGCCAGCAGCCCCGGGACTAGCCCCGATACGCAGTATTTT